A single TCR beta chain is shown here with its context. Its antigen is unknown. Every CD8+ T cell subset underwent triplicate sorting at roughly 300,000 cells apiece. The CDR3 consists of 14 residues. This record comes from a study of CXCR3-negative and CXCR3-positive naive CD8 T cells. General study results and limits: Researchers report that CXCR3-positive naive cells carry more hydrophobic TRB CDR3s than CXCR3-negative naive cells.

TRB cDNA libraries were made by UMI-labeled 5' RACE. From its re-call of the 5' RACE reads, TCRdb lists each CDR3 protein once, without DNA. The sample yields about 98,000 distinct CDR3 sequences, of which the top ten take up approximately 1%. The sequenced sample was naive CXCR3+ CD8+ T cells from blood. The subset here: CD45RO-CCR7+CD27+CD95- naive CD8+ T cells expressing CXCR3 (TNR3+). The receptor was derived from a human donor in good health. Some clones in this sample may be carry-over from other donors' samples. V gene TRBV12-3 or TRBV12-4 combines with J gene TRBJ1-4; TCRdb lists TRBD1, though no DNA is available to test this call. The CDR3 region is CASGDRGANEKLFF.